This TCR beta chain stems from a study of blood T cells in healthy people across ages. Study findings and constraints: PBMCs that were unsorted prevented a conclusive naive versus antigen-experienced comparison. Higher naive T cell percentage went strongly together with higher TCR beta diversity. Significant beta diversity loss was already apparent by age approximately 40, declining roughly linearly.

In the case of this clonotype: Antigen: not known.

PCR was performed a second time for about 6 to 12 cycles using a sample-barcoded 5' primer and a J-beta primer mix. CDR3-containing paired-end reads numbering at least 2.5 million came from each sample. In TCRdb, the 5' RACE reads were re-called with MiXCR into one record per CDR3 protein. Of hundreds of thousands of distinct CDR3 sequences listed, roughly three fifths are singletons. Germline CDR1 KGHDR, CDR2 SFDVKD. Trimming removed 5 bases from V and 9 bases from J; junction bases left unmatched: 10. This CDR3 spans 16 amino acids. The chain is built from TRBV24-1 and TRBJ2-1; 12 bases align to TRBD2. This clonotype originated in a man aged 55-75 years in good health. Material: blood. The CDR3 sequence is CATSGSTSGGRSEQFF. DNA for the CDR3: TGTGCCACCAGTGGCTCAACTAGCGGGGGGCGTAGTGAGCAGTTCTTC.